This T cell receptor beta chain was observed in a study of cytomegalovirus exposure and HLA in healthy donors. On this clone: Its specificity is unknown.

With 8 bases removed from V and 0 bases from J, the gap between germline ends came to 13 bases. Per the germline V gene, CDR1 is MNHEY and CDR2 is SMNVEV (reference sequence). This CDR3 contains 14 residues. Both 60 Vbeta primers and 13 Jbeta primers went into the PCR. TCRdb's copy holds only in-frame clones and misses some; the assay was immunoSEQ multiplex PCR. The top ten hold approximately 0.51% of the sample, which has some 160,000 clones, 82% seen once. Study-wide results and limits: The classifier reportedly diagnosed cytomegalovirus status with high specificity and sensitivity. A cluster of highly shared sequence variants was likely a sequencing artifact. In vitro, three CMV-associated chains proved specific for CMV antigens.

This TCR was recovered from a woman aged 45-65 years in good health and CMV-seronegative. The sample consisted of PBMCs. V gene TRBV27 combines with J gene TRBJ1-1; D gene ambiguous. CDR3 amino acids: CASGPWPLNTEAFF. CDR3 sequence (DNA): TGTGCCAGCGGGCCCTGGCCTTTGAACACTGAAGCTTTCTTT.